This T cell receptor beta chain was sequenced for a study of CD8 T cells in Susac syndrome. Germline assignment: CDR1 SGHAT and CDR2 FQNNGV. The V gene lost 2 bases and the J gene lost 0 bases, with 17 bases spanning the gap. This CDR3 contains 19 residues. Roughly 0.45 to 1 ug RNA was reverse transcribed with random hexamers. TCRdb ran MiXCR on the immunoSEQ multiplex PCR reads and lists one entry per CDR3 protein. The data contain approximately 200,000 distinct CDR3 sequences, about 90% of them singletons. The sample consisted of CD8+ T cells from PBMCs. The chain employs TRBV11-2 and TRBJ2-6; D is possibly TRBD2 (5 bases). The TCR comes from a human donor with multiple sclerosis. The DNA for the CDR3 is TGTGCCAGCAGCTTAAAGCCAGGACTTTTCCCCTCTGGGGCCAACGTCCTGACTTTC. Protein product: CASSLKPGLFPSGANVLTF.